The clone carrying this T cell receptor (beta chain) was detected only a few times. 13 Jbeta primers and 60 Vbeta primers were used for the PCR. Using immunoSEQ multiplex PCR, the repertoire was profiled, and TCRdb retains in-frame clones only, with some absent. Of over 150,000 clones in the sample, 65% to 75% were seen once. The entry originates in a study of cytomegalovirus exposure and HLA in healthy donors. As for the study in general: A preliminary data release comprised around 85 million unique TCRs obtained from HLA-typed donors.

Germline CDR1 reads SEHNR; CDR2 reads FQNEAQ (reference sequence). V lost 5 bases, J lost 4 bases, and 16 bases stayed unmatched. This CDR3 is 17 amino acids long. The V and J genes are TRBV7-9 and TRBJ2-5, with 7 bases that match TRBD2. The sequence came from a man between 18 and 29 years old in good health and CMV-seronegative. Sequenced material: PBMCs. CDR3: CASSIIRASGGSETQYF. The CDR3 region has the DNA TGTGCCAGCAGCATAATACGGGCTAGCGGAGGTTCAGAGACCCAGTACTTC.